The clone carrying this T cell receptor (beta chain) was found many times. No antigen is known for it. TCRdb redid the calling of the 5' RACE reads with MiXCR, one entry per CDR3 protein. In the table there are 35,000 to 55,000 distinct CDR3 sequences, about 6% of which are singletons. From germline, CDR1 is SGHVS and CDR2 FNYEAQ. V shed 5 bases, J shed 4 bases, and the junction held 10 bases outside the gene matches. CDR3 size: 17 residues. The data were obtained in a study of neurological immune-mediated disorders. Study-wide points: Private repertoires in all groups were suggested by the absence of shared CDR3 amino acid sequences among expanded clones across subjects.

The sequence derives from a woman between 40 and 50 years old in good health. V gene TRBV7-6 combines with J gene TRBJ2-7; 14 nucleotides line up with TRBD2. Sequencing used CD4+ T cells from blood. CDR3 DNA: TGTGCCAGCAGCCAGGGTGGGGGACTAGCGGGAGTGTACGAGCAGTACTTC. Protein product: CASSQGGGLAGVYEQYF.